One and the same sample provided the 23 T cell receptor beta chains below, sequenced in a study of shared clonotypes between healthy human individuals. Clones were sequenced by immunoSEQ multiplex PCR, and TCRdb holds only the in-frame ones, with some missing. In the table there are about 2 million clones, roughly 94% of which are singletons. CD45RO-negative, CCR7-positively selected cells formed the naive CD8 fraction, excluding terminally differentiated effector memory CD45RA+ cells. Sample: naive CD8+ T cells sorted from blood. Source of these receptors: a man younger than 35 in good health.

The CDR3 sequence is CATSRGVGYEQYF. CDR3 bases: TGTGCCACCAGCAGAGGGGTGGGCTACGAGCAGTACTTC. V and J are TRBV15 and TRBJ2-7; D gene ambiguous. Germline CDR1 is LNHNV and CDR2 is YYDKDF (reference sequence). Trimming took 1 base from V and 3 from J, leaving 7 bases between them. This CDR3 contains 13 residues.

Worth noting for this clone: A read error may be the cause here, since a much bigger clone is one base away. Other DNA sequences in this sample translate to the same CDR3. V usage is TRBV4-3 and J usage is TRBJ1-1, with unresolved D. This CDR3 spans 12 amino acids. Germline V gene lookup returns CDR1 LGHNA and CDR2 YSLEER. The V and J ends lost 1 base and 2 bases respectively, with 2 bases between them. The CDR3 loop reads CASSQGNTEAFF. DNA of the CDR3: TGCGCCAGCAGCCAAGGCAACACTGAAGCTTTCTTT.

As for this clone: The sample carries other DNA sequences with the same CDR3. The chain couples TRBV28 to TRBJ2-2, with D uncertain. Trimming left V 2 bases short and J 7 bases short, with 2 bases between. This CDR3 contains 11 residues. Germline assignment: CDR1 MDHEN and CDR2 SYDVKM. CDR3 region: CASSLSGELFF. In nucleotides, the CDR3 is TGTGCCAGCAGTTTAAGCGGGGAGCTGTTTTTT.

The V and J genes are TRBV7-9 and TRBJ2-7, with D possibly TRBD2 on 5 matching bases. CDR1 SEHNR and CDR2 FQNEAQ come from the germline V gene (reference sequence). Trimming removed 3 bases at V and 6 bases at J, with 9 bases between. The CDR3 sequence is 12 residues long. This CDR3 reads CASSFYGIEQYF. Here the CDR3 DNA reads TGTGCCAGCAGCTTCTACGGGATCGAGCAGTACTTC.

V and J are TRBV7-9 and TRBJ2-3; perhaps D is TRBD1 or TRBD2 (7 bases each). CDR3 length: 16 residues. Germline CDR1 reads SEHNR; CDR2 reads FQNEAQ (reference sequence). Trimming left V 8 bases short and J 0 bases short, with 18 bases between. This chain's CDR3 is CASPRGDRPSTDTQYF. CDR3 nucleotide sequence: TGTGCCAGCCCCCGGGGGGACAGACCTAGCACAGATACGCAGTATTTT.

The rearrangement links TRBV19 to TRBJ2-5, with D possibly being TRBD1 or TRBD2 (5 bases each). Trimming stripped 5 bases from V and 5 bases from J, with 21 bases between. The CDR3 has 16 amino acids. The germline gives CDR1 LNHDA, CDR2 SQIVND (reference sequence). CDR3 sequence (DNA): TGTGCCAGTAGTCCCCTCCAGGGTGGGAGACCGGAGACCCAGTACTTC. This gives the protein CASSPLQGGRPETQYF.

This rearrangement joins TRBV7-9 to TRBJ2-7; the D gene is possibly TRBD2 (5 bases). V lost 5 bases, J lost 1 base, and 24 bases lay in between. The CDR3 loop spans 18 amino acids. From germline, CDR1 is SEHNR and CDR2 FQNEAQ (reference sequence). As DNA, the CDR3 is TGTGCCAGCAGCCCCACAGTTTCCCCCAGGCCGGGATCCTACGAGCAGTACTTC. Translated, it gives CASSPTVSPRPGSYEQYF. Together with reference TRBV7-9 and TRBJ2-7, the CDR3 gives the full variable domain: DTGVSQNPRHKITKRGQNVTFRCDPISEHNRLYWYRQTLGQGPEFLTYFQNEAQLEKSRLLSDRFSAERPKGSFSTLEIQRTEQGDSAMYLCASSPTVSPRPGSYEQYFGPGTRLTVT.

The chain links TRBV7-2 to TRBJ2-3; maybe TRBD2 (6 bases). The CDR3 is made up of 15 amino acids. Germline CDR1 reads SGHTA; CDR2 reads FQGNSA. Trimming stripped 1 base from V and 1 base from J, with 9 bases between. The CDR3, as DNA: TGTGCCAGCAGCTTAGAGGTAGCGGGCACAGATACGCAGTATTTT. Its protein is CASSLEVAGTDTQYF.

This clone was seen a single time. This chain uses TRBV5-6 with TRBJ2-2, with 7 bases that match TRBD1. V gave up 3 bases and J gave up 6 bases; unmatched junction bases: 8. The CDR3 has 15 residues. Germline V gene lookup returns CDR1 SGHDT and CDR2 YYEEEE. This CDR3 reads CASSSKGGLAGELFF. CDR3 sequence (DNA): TGTGCCAGCAGCTCGAAAGGGGGCTTGGCCGGGGAGCTGTTTTTT.

The V and J genes are TRBV6-5 and TRBJ1-5; unclear D gene. The V gene's germline CDR1 is MNHEY and CDR2 SVGAGI. CDR3 size: 14 residues. V was trimmed by 4 bases and J by 4 bases, leaving 11 bases between them. This CDR3 is CASSSPLTNQPQHF. The CDR3 DNA follows: TGTGCCAGCAGTTCGCCGCTTACTAATCAGCCCCAGCATTTT.

V is TRBV10-3 and J is TRBJ2-1, with TRBD2 matching 8 bases. The CDR3 runs 14 residues. V shed 6 bases, J shed 8 bases, and the junction held 9 bases outside the gene matches. The V gene's germline CDR1 is ENHRY and CDR2 SYGVKD. The CDR3 DNA is TGTGCCATCAGGTTCGGGGGGGCCGGGGATGAGCAGTTCTTC. It encodes CAIRFGGAGDEQFF.

The chain links TRBV2 to TRBJ2-7, with 8 bases matching TRBD2. J gave up 5 bases and V 8 bases, and 11 bases lay outside the gene matches. From germline, CDR1 is SNHLY and CDR2 FYNNEI. The CDR3 extends over 14 amino acids. CDR3 DNA: TGTGCCAGCGGTCCGGGGGGGGAGCCGGACGAGCAGTACTTC. Amino acids: CASGPGGEPDEQYF.

CDR3 sequence reads: CASSLASGGNTGELFF. The CDR3 bases are TGTGCCAGCAGTTTGGCTAGCGGGGGTAACACCGGGGAGCTGTTTTTT. The chain employs TRBV28 and TRBJ2-2; 10 bases match TRBD2. V shed 3 bases and J 2 bases; nucleotides not matched to a gene: 3. CDR1 and CDR2 from the germline V gene are MDHEN and SYDVKM. The CDR3 runs 16 residues. Full variable domain (missing parts from reference TRBV28 and TRBJ2-2): DVKVTQSSRYLVKRTGEKVFLECVQDMDHENMFWYRQDPGLGLRLIYFSYDVKMKEKGDIPEGYSVSREKKERFSLILESASTNQTSMYLCASSLASGGNTGELFFGEGSRLTVL.

The chain carries TRBV6-1 and TRBJ1-4; TRBD1 agrees at 9 bases. J lost 6 bases, V lost 2 bases, and 4 bases had no gene match. The CDR3 contains 15 residues. CDR1 MNHNS and CDR2 SASEGT come from the germline V gene. The CDR3 DNA reads as TGTGCCAGCAGTGAATTTCGGGACAGGGATGAAAAACTGTTTTTT. This translates into CASSEFRDRDEKLFF.

The CDR3 loop reads CASSYLAGGWETQYF. CDR3 bases: TGTGCCAGCAGCTACCTAGCGGGGGGCTGGGAGACCCAGTACTTC. The chain employs TRBV11-2 and TRBJ2-5, with 11 bases matching TRBD2. With V trimmed by 4 bases and J by 5 bases, 6 bases remained unmatched. CDR3 size: 15 residues. Germline V gene data show CDR1 as SGHAT and CDR2 as FQNNGV.

The chain combines TRBV5-6 with TRBJ2-7; weak D call: TRBD2 (5 bases). Per the germline V gene, CDR1 is SGHDT and CDR2 is YYEEEE. The V end was cut by 1 base, the J end by 3 bases, with 11 bases between. This CDR3 has 14 amino acids. CDR3 protein: CASSLYLAIYEQYF. Here the CDR3 DNA reads TGTGCCAGCAGCTTGTATCTAGCCATCTACGAGCAGTACTTC.

This clone was picked up a small number of times. This CDR3 reads CAWSVPTQPQHF. Written as DNA, the CDR3 is TGTGCCTGGAGTGTACCCACCCAGCCCCAGCATTTT. The chain has TRBV30 and TRBJ1-5; D is unresolved. The CDR3 totals 12 residues. The V gene lost 0 bases and the J gene lost 7 bases, with 7 bases spanning the gap. Germline values: CDR1 GTSNPN, CDR2 SVGIG (reference sequence).

V gene TRBV19 combines with J gene TRBJ2-7; maybe TRBD1 (5 bases). Trimming left V 5 bases short and J 3 bases short, with 20 bases between. This CDR3 has 16 residues. Germline CDR1 reads LNHDA; CDR2 reads SQIVND (reference sequence). CDR3 residues: CASSGAFQVGVYEQYF. The DNA of the CDR3 is TGTGCCAGTAGTGGGGCATTCCAGGTCGGCGTCTACGAGCAGTACTTC.

Remarks on this clone: This could be a read error, since a much larger clone is one nucleotide away. The sample contains more than one DNA sequence encoding this CDR3. This chain joins TRBV10-2 and TRBJ2-7; D uncertain. Between the trimmed V and J ends, which lost 3 bases and 5 bases, there was a span of 2 bases. The CDR3 runs to 10 residues. CDR1 WSHSY and CDR2 SAAADI come from the germline V gene. CDR3 amino acids: CASSDHEQYF. The CDR3 nucleotides read TGCGCCAGCAGTGACCACGAGCAGTACTTC.

CDR3 nucleotide sequence: TGTGCCAGCAGCACTGGACTAGCGGGCTTCTACAATGAGCAGTTCTTC. As protein: CASSTGLAGFYNEQFF. The chain recombines TRBV7-2 with TRBJ2-1, with TRBD2 matching over 11 bases. The germline V gene encodes CDR1 SGHTA and CDR2 FQGNSA. The CDR3 runs 16 residues. The V segment lost 5 bases and the J segment 3 bases; nucleotides outside the gene matches: 6.

The chain carries TRBV6-5 and TRBJ2-7; 12 bases are shared with TRBD2. The germline CDR1 and CDR2 sequences are MNHEY and SVGAGI. The ends lost 3 bases at V and 3 bases at J; junction bases unmatched: 3. The CDR3 loop spans 15 amino acids. The CDR3 sequence: CASSYGLAGHYEQYF. The CDR3 coding sequence is TGTGCCAGCAGTTATGGACTAGCGGGACACTACGAGCAGTACTTC.

The sample holds one count of this clone. V gene TRBV4-2 combines with J gene TRBJ2-2; no reliable D call. The germline gives CDR1 LGHNA, CDR2 YNFKEQ. The CDR3 is 13 residues long. Trimming took 0 bases from V and 7 from J, leaving 6 bases between them. CDR3 amino acids: CASSQELFGELFF. In nucleotides, the CDR3 is TGTGCCAGCAGCCAAGAGTTATTCGGGGAGCTGTTTTTT.

The V call is TRBV7-9, the J call TRBJ2-7; 8 positions agree with TRBD2. The CDR3 sequence is 14 residues long. Trimming at V came to 5 bases and at J to 1 base, leaving 4 bases not matched to a gene. Germline V gene data show CDR1 as SEHNR and CDR2 as FQNEAQ (reference sequence). The CDR3 DNA follows: TGTGCCAGCAGCGTGACTAGCGCATCCTACGAGCAGTACTTC. Translation: CASSVTSASYEQYF.